A selection of T cell receptor beta chains follows, all from one sample in a study of cytomegalovirus exposure and HLA in healthy donors. Libraries were prepared by immunoSEQ multiplex PCR; TCRdb keeps only in-frame clonotypes and omits some of them. Among 150,000 to 200,000 clones listed, around 80% were seen once. The sequencing sample was made of PBMCs. The receptors originated from a man aged 25 to 45 in good health and CMV-seronegative. The CDR3 runs from the conserved cysteine through the conserved F or W. The D gene is left open where the match is weak. Clone size is given for some rows only: seen once, a few or many times, or a class if the clone is expanded.

CDR3 DNA	CDR3 protein	clone size	V gene	J gene	D gene
TGCACCAGCAGTCCAGGGACAGGGGGGAACACTGAAGCTTTCTTT	CTSSPGTGGNTEAFF	-	TRBV1	TRBJ1-1	-
TGTGCCTGGAGTGTCTCCGTGTACGAGCAGTACTTC	CAWSVSVYEQYF	once	TRBV30	TRBJ2-7	-
TGTGCCAGCAGTTCGTTCAGCGGGACCTCCTACAATGAGCAGTTCTTC	CASSSFSGTSYNEQFF	-	TRBV27	TRBJ2-1	TRBD2
TGTGCCAGCAGCGAGATAGCGGGAGATACGCAGTATTTT	CASSEIAGDTQYF	few	TRBV9	TRBJ2-3	TRBD2
TGTGCCAGCAGTACGACCCGGGGGACTGAAGCTTTCTTT	CASSTTRGTEAFF	-	TRBV28	TRBJ1-1	-
TGCAGCTCGGCCCTAGGGACAGGGGGGAATGAGCAGTTCTTC	CSSALGTGGNEQFF	-	TRBV29-1	TRBJ2-1	TRBD1
TGTGCCAGCAGGGGGCCAACCTACGAGCAGTACTTC	CASRGPTYEQYF	-	TRBV27	TRBJ2-7	-
TGTGCCAGCAGCGCCGGGACTAGCAGTTACGAGCAGTACTTC	CASSAGTSSYEQYF	-	TRBV9	TRBJ2-7	TRBD2
TGTGCCAGCAGCGCCGGGACAGGGGAAAGGCCCCAGCATTTT	CASSAGTGERPQHF	-	TRBV6-5	TRBJ1-5	TRBD1
TGTGCCATCAGTGAGAGATACAGTTACTCTGGGGCCAACGTCCTGACTTTC	CAISERYSYSGANVLTF	-	TRBV10-3	TRBJ2-6	-
TGTGCCACCAGCGGAGACCGGGAGGGCCTTTCTGAGCAGTTCTTC	CATSGDREGLSEQFF	few	TRBV15	TRBJ2-1	TRBD2
TGCGCCAGCAGCCAAGGGGGACAGGGTATGATCTCTGGAAACACCATATATTTT	CASSQGGQGMISGNTIYF	-	TRBV4-1	TRBJ1-3	TRBD1
TGTGCCAGCATGTCCCGGAGGGAAACAGATACGCAGTATTTT	CASMSRRETDTQYF	-	TRBV5-4	TRBJ2-3	-
TGTGCCAGCAGTCGTACCGGGACTAGCGGGAGAAATACGCAGTATTTT	CASSRTGTSGRNTQYF	-	TRBV28	TRBJ2-3	TRBD2
TGCAGCGCCCAAACTACACGACAGGGACACTCTGGAAACACCATATATTTT	CSAQTTRQGHSGNTIYF	-	TRBV29-1	TRBJ1-3	TRBD1
TGCGCCAGCAGCCTTCAGGGGAGGAACACTGAAGCTTTCTTT	CASSLQGRNTEAFF	-	TRBV4-1	TRBJ1-1	-
TGCGCCAGCAGCTTCGCTAGCGGGAGTTCTTACGAGCAGTACTTC	CASSFASGSSYEQYF	-	TRBV5-1	TRBJ2-7	TRBD2
TGTGCCAGCAGGTCCCCGGCTAGCAATAGAGATACGCAGTATTTT	CASRSPASNRDTQYF	-	TRBV27	TRBJ2-3	-
TGTGCCAGCAGTTACTCTCGGACAGGGGGCGACGCTGAAGCTTTCTTT	CASSYSRTGGDAEAFF	once	TRBV6-5	TRBJ1-1	TRBD1
TGTGCCAGCAGTTTCCTTGGGGGGAACCCCTACAATGAGCAGTTCTTC	CASSFLGGNPYNEQFF	few	TRBV27	TRBJ2-1	-
TGTGCCAGCAGCTTTGACGGACTAGCGTCCGATCAGGAGTATTTT	CASSFDGLASDQEYF	-	TRBV7-9	TRBJ2-3	TRBD2
TGTGCCAGCAGCTTGAACAGAGACACTGAAGCTTTCTTT	CASSLNRDTEAFF	-	TRBV11-2	TRBJ1-1	-
TGTGCCACCTGGGACAGCTCCTACGAGCAGTACTTC	CATWDSSYEQYF	-	TRBV10-3	TRBJ2-7	TRBD1
TGTGCCAGCAGTTTAATGGTCGGTCAGCCCCAGCATTTT	CASSLMVGQPQHF	-	TRBV27	TRBJ1-5	-
TGTGCCAGCAGCAAGTCCTTAGCGGGCTTCACAGATACGCAGTATTTT	CASSKSLAGFTDTQYF	-	TRBV21-1	TRBJ2-3	-
TGTGCCAGCCTGGGGCCGGAGACCCAGTACTTC	CASLGPETQYF	-	TRBV7-2	TRBJ2-5	-
TGTGCCAGCAGTAGACGGGGTAAAGAGACCCAGTACTTC	CASSRRGKETQYF	-	TRBV27	TRBJ2-5	-
TGTGCCAGCAGTAAAGGGGGAAATAGCCACGAGCAGTACTTC	CASSKGGNSHEQYF	-	TRBV6-5	TRBJ2-7	-
TGTGCCAGCAGCCAGTCCCCCGGACAGGGGTCCGGGGAGCTGTTTTTT	CASSQSPGQGSGELFF	-	TRBV5-4	TRBJ2-2	TRBD1
TGTGCCAGCAGCGCGCCGACAGGGGTCAACACTGAAGCTTTCTTT	CASSAPTGVNTEAFF	once	TRBV11-2	TRBJ1-1	TRBD1
TGTGCCACCAGCAGGGGGGGACTAGCGGGAGTGGAGCAGTTCTTC	CATSRGGLAGVEQFF	-	TRBV15	TRBJ2-1	TRBD2
TGTGCCAGCAGCTTGGCCAGGTCGACCTACGAGCAGTACTTC	CASSLARSTYEQYF	-	TRBV5-8	TRBJ2-7	-
TGTGCCAGCAGTCTCTTGGGGACAGGGGGAGATGGCTACACCTTC	CASSLLGTGGDGYTF	-	TRBV28	TRBJ1-2	TRBD1
TGTGCCAGCAGTTTGAGGTGGGACACTGAAGCTTTCTTT	CASSLRWDTEAFF	-	TRBV27	TRBJ1-1	-
TGTGCCAGTAGCCTTGACAGGGTCCGCTCCGAGCAGTACTTC	CASSLDRVRSEQYF	-	TRBV19	TRBJ2-7	TRBD1
TGCAGTGCCAGTGGGGGGGATGGCTACACCTTC	CSASGGDGYTF	once	TRBV20-1	TRBJ1-2	-
TGCAGCGCTAGAGGGACTAGCTTGCTCAATGAGCAGTTCTTC	CSARGTSLLNEQFF	-	TRBV29-1	TRBJ2-1	TRBD2
TGTGCCAGCAGCCCTAATGGGGCGGAGACCCAGTACTTC	CASSPNGAETQYF	-	TRBV7-3	TRBJ2-5	-
TGTGCCAGCAGCTCCGGGACTCTGGATGGCTACACCTTC	CASSSGTLDGYTF	-	TRBV5-6	TRBJ1-2	-
TGCGCCAGCAGTCCAAAAACTAGCGGGAGGGCAGGTGAGCAGTTCTTC	CASSPKTSGRAGEQFF	-	TRBV10-1	TRBJ2-1	TRBD2
TGTGCCAGCCGGTTGCCTGGACAAAGGGGGGGGATAAGCTATGGCTACACCTTC	CASRLPGQRGGISYGYTF	once	TRBV7-9	TRBJ1-2	-
TGTGCCAGCAGCAAAGAGGAGGGAGCCGGCTACACCTTC	CASSKEEGAGYTF	-	TRBV21-1	TRBJ1-2	-
TGTGCCAGCAGTTTAGTGGTTGACAGAAACTATGGCTACACCTTC	CASSLVVDRNYGYTF	-	TRBV28	TRBJ1-2	-